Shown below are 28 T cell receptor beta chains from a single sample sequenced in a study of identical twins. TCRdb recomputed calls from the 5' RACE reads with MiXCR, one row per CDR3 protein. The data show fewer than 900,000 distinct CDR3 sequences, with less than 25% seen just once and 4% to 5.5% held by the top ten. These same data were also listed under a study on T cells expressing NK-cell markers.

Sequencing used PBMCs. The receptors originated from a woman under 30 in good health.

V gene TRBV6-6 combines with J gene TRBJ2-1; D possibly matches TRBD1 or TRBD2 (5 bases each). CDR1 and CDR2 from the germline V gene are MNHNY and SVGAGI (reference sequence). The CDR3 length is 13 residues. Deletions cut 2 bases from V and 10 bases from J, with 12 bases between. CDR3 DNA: TGTGCCAGCAGTTACAATTTCGGGGACGAGCAGTTCTTC. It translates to CASSYNFGDEQFF.

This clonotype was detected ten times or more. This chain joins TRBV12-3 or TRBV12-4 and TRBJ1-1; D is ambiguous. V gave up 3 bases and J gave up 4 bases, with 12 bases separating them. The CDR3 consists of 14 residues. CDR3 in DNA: TGTGCCAGCAGTTTGTTGGGTACGGCCACTGAAGCTTTCTTT. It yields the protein CASSLLGTATEAFF.

Here the CDR3 DNA reads TGTGCCAGCAGCGTAACATCCGGGACTAGCGGGAGGTCGGAGACCCAGTACTTC. Its translation is CASSVTSGTSGRSETQYF. This sequence joins TRBV9 and TRBJ2-5; TRBD2 matches at 15 bases. The CDR3 runs to 18 residues. Germline V gene sequence: CDR1 SGDLS, CDR2 YYNGEE. V lost 1 base to trimming and J lost 5 bases; unmatched junction nucleotides: 9.

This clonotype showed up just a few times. The CDR3 nucleotides read TGTGCTAGTGGCCCTGGACTAGCGGGAGCAGTTTTCACCGGGGAGCTGTTTTTT. This encodes CASGPGLAGAVFTGELFF. The chain is built from TRBV12-5 and TRBJ2-2, with 13 bases that match TRBD2. CDR3 size: 18 residues. Germline V lookup: CDR1 LGHNT, CDR2 FRNRAP. V was pared by 6 bases and J by 4 bases, with 11 bases of the junction left unmatched.

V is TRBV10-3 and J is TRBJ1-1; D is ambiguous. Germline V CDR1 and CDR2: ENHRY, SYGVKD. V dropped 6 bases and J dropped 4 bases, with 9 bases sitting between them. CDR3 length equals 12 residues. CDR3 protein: CAIRDLSTEAFF. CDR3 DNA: TGTGCCATCAGGGACTTGAGCACTGAAGCTTTCTTT.

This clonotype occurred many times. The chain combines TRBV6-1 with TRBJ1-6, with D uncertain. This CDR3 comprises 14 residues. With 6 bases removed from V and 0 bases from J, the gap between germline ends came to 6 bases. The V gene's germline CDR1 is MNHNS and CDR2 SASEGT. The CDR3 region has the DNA TGTGCCAGCAGGAGGAGCTCCTATAATTCACCCCTCCACTTT. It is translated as CASRRSSYNSPLHF.

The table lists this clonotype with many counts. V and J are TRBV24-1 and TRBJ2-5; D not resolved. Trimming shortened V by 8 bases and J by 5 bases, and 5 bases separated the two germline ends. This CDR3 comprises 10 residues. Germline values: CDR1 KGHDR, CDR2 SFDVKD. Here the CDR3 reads CATKGETQYF. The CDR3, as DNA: TGTGCCACCAAAGGGGAGACCCAGTACTTC.

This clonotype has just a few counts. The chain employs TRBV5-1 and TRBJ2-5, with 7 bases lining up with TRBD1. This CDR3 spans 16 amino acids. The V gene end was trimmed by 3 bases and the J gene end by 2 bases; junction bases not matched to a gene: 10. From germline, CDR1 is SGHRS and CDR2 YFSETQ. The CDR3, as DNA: TGCGCCAGCAGCTCAAAGGGACAGATCGTGCAAGAGACCCAGTACTTC. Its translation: CASSSKGQIVQETQYF.

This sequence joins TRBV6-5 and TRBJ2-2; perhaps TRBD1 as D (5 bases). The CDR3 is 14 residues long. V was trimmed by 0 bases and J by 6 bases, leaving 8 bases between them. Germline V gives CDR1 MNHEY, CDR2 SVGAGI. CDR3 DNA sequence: TGTGCCAGCAGTTACTCGCTAGGGGCCGGGGAGCTGTTTTTT. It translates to CASSYSLGAGELFF.

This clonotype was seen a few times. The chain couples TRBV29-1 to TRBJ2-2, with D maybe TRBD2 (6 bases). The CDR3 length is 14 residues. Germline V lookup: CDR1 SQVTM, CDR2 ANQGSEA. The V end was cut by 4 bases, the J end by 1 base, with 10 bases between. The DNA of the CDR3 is TGCAGCGTTGCGGGACTGATGAACACCGGGGAGCTGTTTTTT. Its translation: CSVAGLMNTGELFF.

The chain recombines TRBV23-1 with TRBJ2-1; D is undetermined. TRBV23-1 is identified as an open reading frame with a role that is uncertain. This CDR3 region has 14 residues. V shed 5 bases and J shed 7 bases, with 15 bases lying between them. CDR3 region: CASSKRPRRNEQFF. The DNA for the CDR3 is TGCGCCAGCAGTAAAAGGCCGAGACGGAATGAGCAGTTCTTC.

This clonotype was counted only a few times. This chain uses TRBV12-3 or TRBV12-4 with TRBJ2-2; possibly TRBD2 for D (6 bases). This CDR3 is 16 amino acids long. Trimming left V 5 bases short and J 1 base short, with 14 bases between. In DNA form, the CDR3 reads TGTGCCAGCAGTCTACTAGCCCCCGGGAACACCGGGGAGCTGTTTTTT. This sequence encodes CASSLLAPGNTGELFF.

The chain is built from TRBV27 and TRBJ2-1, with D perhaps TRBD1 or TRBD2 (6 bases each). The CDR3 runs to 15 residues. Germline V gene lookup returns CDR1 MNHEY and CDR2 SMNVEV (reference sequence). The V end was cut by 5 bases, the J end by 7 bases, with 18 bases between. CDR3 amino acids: CASSPHSRGDNEQFF. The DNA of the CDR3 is TGTGCCAGCAGTCCCCACTCGAGGGGGGATAATGAGCAGTTCTTC.

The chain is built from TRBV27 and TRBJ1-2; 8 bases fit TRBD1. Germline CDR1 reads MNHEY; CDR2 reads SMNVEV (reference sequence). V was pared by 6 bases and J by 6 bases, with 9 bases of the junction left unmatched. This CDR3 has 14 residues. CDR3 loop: CASRAGQGINGYTF. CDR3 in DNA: TGTGCCAGCAGAGCAGGACAGGGAATTAATGGCTACACCTTC.

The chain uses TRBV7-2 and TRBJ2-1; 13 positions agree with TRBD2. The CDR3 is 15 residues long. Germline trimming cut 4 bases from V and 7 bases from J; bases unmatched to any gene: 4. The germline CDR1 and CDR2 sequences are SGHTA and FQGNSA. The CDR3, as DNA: TGTGCCAGCAGCTCGGGACTAGCGGGATCTAATGAGCAGTTCTTC. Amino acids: CASSSGLAGSNEQFF.

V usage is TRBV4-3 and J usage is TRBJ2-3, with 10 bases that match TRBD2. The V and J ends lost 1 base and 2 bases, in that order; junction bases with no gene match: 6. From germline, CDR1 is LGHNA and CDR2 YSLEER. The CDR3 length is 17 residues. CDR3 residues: CASSQVSLAGDTDTQYF. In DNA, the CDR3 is TGCGCCAGCAGCCAAGTGAGCCTAGCGGGAGACACAGATACGCAGTATTTT.

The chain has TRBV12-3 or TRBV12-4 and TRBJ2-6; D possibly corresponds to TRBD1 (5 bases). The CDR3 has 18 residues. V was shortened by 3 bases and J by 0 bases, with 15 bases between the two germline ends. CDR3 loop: CASSLPGWGSSGANVLTF. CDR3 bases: TGTGCCAGCAGTTTGCCTGGCTGGGGCAGCTCTGGGGCCAACGTCCTGACTTTC.

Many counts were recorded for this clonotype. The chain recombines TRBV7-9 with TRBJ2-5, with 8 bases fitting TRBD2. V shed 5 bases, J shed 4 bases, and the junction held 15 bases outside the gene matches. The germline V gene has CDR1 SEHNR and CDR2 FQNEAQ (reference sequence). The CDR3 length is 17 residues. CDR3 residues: CASSPGIGGAERETQYF. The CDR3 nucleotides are TGTGCCAGCAGCCCGGGAATCGGGGGGGCCGAGAGAGAGACCCAGTACTTC.

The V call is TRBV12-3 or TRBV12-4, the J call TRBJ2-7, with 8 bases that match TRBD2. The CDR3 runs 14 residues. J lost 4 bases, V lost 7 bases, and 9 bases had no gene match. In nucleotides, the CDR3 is TGTGCCAGCACAATTAGCGGGAACTTTTACGAGCAGTACTTC. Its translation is CASTISGNFYEQYF.

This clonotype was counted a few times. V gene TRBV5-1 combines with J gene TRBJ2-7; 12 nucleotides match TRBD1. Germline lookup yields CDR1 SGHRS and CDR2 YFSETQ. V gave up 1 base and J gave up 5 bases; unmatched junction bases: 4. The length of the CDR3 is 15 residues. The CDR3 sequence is CASSLLGQGAHEQYF. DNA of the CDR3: TGCGCCAGCAGCTTGCTGGGACAGGGGGCCCACGAGCAGTACTTC.

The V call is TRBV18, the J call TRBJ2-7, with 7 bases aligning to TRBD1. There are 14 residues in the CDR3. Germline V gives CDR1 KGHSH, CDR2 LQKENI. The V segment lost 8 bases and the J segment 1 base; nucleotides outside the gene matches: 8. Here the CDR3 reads CASTGTVGSYEQYF. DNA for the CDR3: TGTGCCAGCACCGGGACAGTCGGATCCTACGAGCAGTACTTC.

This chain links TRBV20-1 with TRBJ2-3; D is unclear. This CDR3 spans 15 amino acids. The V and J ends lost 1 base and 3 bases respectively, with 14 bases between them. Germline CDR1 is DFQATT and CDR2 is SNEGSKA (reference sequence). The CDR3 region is CSARALTLGTDTQYF. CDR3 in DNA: TGCAGTGCTAGAGCCCTCACCCTAGGAACAGATACGCAGTATTTT.

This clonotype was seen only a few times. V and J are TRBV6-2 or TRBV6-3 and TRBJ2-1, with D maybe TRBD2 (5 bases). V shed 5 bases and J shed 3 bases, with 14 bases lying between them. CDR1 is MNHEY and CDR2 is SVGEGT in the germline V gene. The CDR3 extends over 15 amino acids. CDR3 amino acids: CASSGLSPIYNEQFF. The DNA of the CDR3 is TGTGCCAGCAGTGGACTCTCTCCCATCTACAATGAGCAGTTCTTC.

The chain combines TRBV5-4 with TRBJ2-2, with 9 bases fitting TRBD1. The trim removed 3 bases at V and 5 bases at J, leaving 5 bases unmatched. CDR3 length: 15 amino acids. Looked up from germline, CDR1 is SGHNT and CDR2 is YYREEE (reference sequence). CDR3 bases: TGTGCCAGCAGCTCGGACAGGGGTTATACCGGGGAGCTGTTTTTT. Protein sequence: CASSSDRGYTGELFF.

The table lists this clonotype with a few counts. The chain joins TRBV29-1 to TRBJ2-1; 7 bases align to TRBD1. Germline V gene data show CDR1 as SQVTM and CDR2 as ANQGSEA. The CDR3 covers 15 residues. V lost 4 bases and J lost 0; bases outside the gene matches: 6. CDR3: CSVVGTASSYNEQFF. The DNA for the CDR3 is TGCAGCGTTGTGGGGACAGCTTCCTCCTACAATGAGCAGTTCTTC.

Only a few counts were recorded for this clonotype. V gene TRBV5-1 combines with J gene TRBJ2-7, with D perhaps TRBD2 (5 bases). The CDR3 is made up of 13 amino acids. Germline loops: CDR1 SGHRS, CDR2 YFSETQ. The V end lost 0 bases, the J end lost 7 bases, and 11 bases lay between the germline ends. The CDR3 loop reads CASSLAATGEQYF. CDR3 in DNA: TGCGCCAGCAGCTTGGCCGCCACGGGGGAGCAGTACTTC.

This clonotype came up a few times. CDR3 sequence: CASSVEGRGSYGYTF. The CDR3 nucleotides are TGTGCCAGCAGCGTAGAGGGGAGGGGGTCCTATGGCTACACCTTC. The chain has TRBV9 and TRBJ1-2; possible D gene TRBD1, 6 bases. V gave up 0 bases and J gave up 4 bases, with 13 bases separating them. Germline V CDR1 and CDR2: SGDLS, YYNGEE. CDR3 length: 15 amino acids.

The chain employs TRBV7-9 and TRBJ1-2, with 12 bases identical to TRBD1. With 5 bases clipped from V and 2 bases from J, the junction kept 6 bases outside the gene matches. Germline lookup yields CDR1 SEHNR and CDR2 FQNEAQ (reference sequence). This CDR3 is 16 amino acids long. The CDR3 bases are TGTGCCAGCAGCCTTGAAGGGACAGGGGGCAACTATGGCTACACCTTC. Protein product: CASSLEGTGGNYGYTF.